The 17 T cell receptor beta chains reported below all come from one sample, sequenced in a study of T cell responses to AZD1222 COVID-19 vaccine. Clones were read by immunoSEQ multiplex PCR, and TCRdb kept only the in-frame ones, dropping some. Among about 96,000 clones listed, 88% were seen once. Sequenced here: peripheral blood, sampled on day 0 of AZD1222 vaccination. The origin of the receptors is an adult in good health.

The chain carries TRBV27 and TRBJ1-5, with D hard to call. The CDR3 has 15 amino acids. Trimming took off 2 bases at V and 0 bases at J, with 8 bases between the two ends. The germline V gene encodes CDR1 MNHEY and CDR2 SMNVEV (reference sequence). The CDR3 sequence: CASSLGVYSNQPQHF. CDR3 nucleotide sequence: TGTGCCAGCAGTTTAGGTGTTTATAGCAATCAGCCCCAGCATTTT.

The V gene is TRBV15, the J gene TRBJ2-6, with 7 bases that match TRBD2. This CDR3 contains 20 residues. J was trimmed by 0 bases and V by 3 bases; bases with no gene match: 14. CDR1 is LNHNV, CDR2 YYDKDF, per germline (reference sequence). CDR3 in amino acids: CATSRVRVAGVSSGANVLTF. DNA of the CDR3: TGTGCCACCAGCAGGGTACGGGTTGCGGGAGTCAGCTCTGGGGCCAACGTCCTGACTTTC.

In DNA form, the CDR3 reads TGCACCTACTCGACAGGGGAAACCGGGGAGCTGTTTTTT. Protein product: CTYSTGETGELFF. V gene TRBV29-1 combines with J gene TRBJ2-2; 8 bases are a match to TRBD1. CDR1 SQVTM and CDR2 ANQGSEA come from the germline V gene. The CDR3 runs to 13 residues.

CDR3: CASSLDGVKDIQYF. The CDR3, as DNA: TGTGCCAGCAGTTTGGACGGGGTGAAAGACATTCAGTACTTC. The genes are TRBV28 and TRBJ2-4; a possible D gene is TRBD2 (5 bases). V was trimmed by 3 bases and J by 8 bases, leaving 14 bases between them. CDR3 size: 14 residues. The germline CDR1 and CDR2 sequences are MDHEN and SYDVKM.

A few counts support this clone. The chain couples TRBV28 to TRBJ2-5; 8 nucleotides agree with TRBD2. The CDR3 length is 16 residues. Germline loops: CDR1 MDHEN, CDR2 SYDVKM. V was clipped by 2 bases and J by 1 base; unmatched bases: 6. The CDR3 bases are TGTGCCAGCAGTTTAGGACTAGCAGTGATCCAAGAGACCCAGTACTTC. Protein sequence: CASSLGLAVIQETQYF.

CDR3 in amino acids: CASSLTGVGEQFF. As DNA, the CDR3 is TGTGCCAGCAGCTTAACAGGGGTGGGTGAGCAGTTCTTC. The chain has TRBV5-4 and TRBJ2-1, with TRBD1 matching 7 bases. The CDR3 contains 13 residues. V trimming: 2 bases; J trimming: 9 bases; junction bases outside the gene matches: 5. The germline CDR1 and CDR2 sequences are SGHNT and YYREEE (reference sequence). The whole variable domain, remainder taken from reference TRBV5-4 and TRBJ2-1, is ETGVTQSPTHLIKTRGQQVTLRCSSQSGHNTVSWYQQALGQGPQFIFQYYREEENGRGNFPPRFSGLQFPNYSSELNVNALELDDSALYLCASSLTGVGEQFFGPGTRLTVL.

The gene calls are TRBV10-3 and TRBJ1-5, with 7 bases matching TRBD1. CDR3 size: 16 residues. Per the germline V gene, CDR1 is ENHRY and CDR2 is SYGVKD. J was trimmed by 8 bases and V by 0 bases; bases with no gene match: 10. The CDR3 DNA reads TGTGCCATCAGTGAGTCGGTAGGGGGCATTCCTAAGCCCCAGCATTTT. Amino acids: CAISESVGGIPKPQHF.

This rearrangement joins TRBV7-2 to TRBJ2-3, with 7 bases that match TRBD2. V dropped 1 base and J dropped 0; count of bases not matched to a gene: 4. The CDR3 runs to 16 residues. Germline V gene sequence: CDR1 SGHTA, CDR2 FQGNSA. In DNA form, the CDR3 reads TGTGCCAGCAGCTTAGGAGCGGGAACTAGCACAGATACGCAGTATTTT. As protein: CASSLGAGTSTDTQYF.

The rearrangement uses TRBV2 and TRBJ2-3, with 9 bases aligning to TRBD2. The CDR3 extends over 16 amino acids. Germline loops: CDR1 SNHLY, CDR2 FYNNEI. J lost 2 bases, V lost 6 bases, and 9 bases had no gene match. CDR3 sequence: CASSAGASGDTDTQYF. The CDR3 nucleotides read TGTGCCAGCAGCGCCGGGGCTAGCGGGGACACAGATACGCAGTATTTT.

In this sample, this clone turned up once. The J gene is TRBJ2-6, the V gene TRBV11-3, with TRBD1 matching over 10 bases. Germline CDR1 reads SGHNT; CDR2 reads YENEEA. This CDR3 is built from 18 residues. V was pared by 4 bases and J by 0 bases, with 6 bases of the junction left unmatched. CDR3 in amino acids: CASSSGQGVSSGANVLTF. In nucleotides, the CDR3 is TGTGCCAGCAGCTCCGGACAGGGGGTATCCTCTGGGGCCAACGTCCTGACTTTC.

This chain links TRBV10-3 with TRBJ1-2; 9 nucleotides match TRBD1. Germline loops: CDR1 ENHRY, CDR2 SYGVKD. With V trimmed by 4 bases and J by 1 base, 4 bases remained unmatched. The CDR3 runs 15 residues. The CDR3 loop reads CAISVRDRDNYGYTF. The CDR3 DNA sequence: TGTGCCATCAGTGTCCGGGACAGGGATAACTATGGCTACACCTTC.

This chain links TRBV6-2 or TRBV6-3 with TRBJ2-7; perhaps D is TRBD1 or TRBD2 (6 bases each). This CDR3 contains 14 residues. CDR1 is MNHEY, CDR2 SVGEGT, per germline. V lost 2 bases to trimming and J lost 0 bases, with 8 bases between them. This chain's CDR3 is CASSYGGPSYEQYF. The CDR3 DNA reads as TGTGCCAGCAGTTACGGGGGGCCCTCCTACGAGCAGTACTTC.

V is TRBV15 and J is TRBJ2-1; weak D call: TRBD1 (6 bases). The CDR3 contains 13 residues. Germline CDR1 is LNHNV and CDR2 is YYDKDF (reference sequence). With 0 bases removed from V and 10 bases from J, the gap between germline ends came to 10 bases. Written as DNA, the CDR3 is TGTGCCACCAGCAGAGACCAGGGGTTAGAGCAGTTCTTC. Translated: CATSRDQGLEQFF.

This chain joins TRBV15 and TRBJ2-7, with D perhaps matching TRBD1 (6 bases). Germline CDR1 LNHNV, CDR2 YYDKDF (reference sequence). The germline V and J ends were trimmed by 0 bases and 3 bases, with 18 bases remaining between them. The CDR3 covers 17 residues. CDR3 residues: CATSRDFENRVIYEQYF. The DNA of the CDR3 is TGTGCCACCAGCAGAGATTTCGAGAACAGGGTTATCTACGAGCAGTACTTC.

The chain employs TRBV19 and TRBJ1-2; no clear D. The ends were cut back, 5 bases at V and 3 bases at J, with 13 bases in the middle. CDR1 LNHDA and CDR2 SQIVND come from the germline V gene (reference sequence). The length of the CDR3 is 14 residues. DNA for the CDR3: TGTGCCAGTAGTCGGACCCTAGCCCACTATGGCTACACCTTC. This sequence encodes CASSRTLAHYGYTF.

This chain links TRBV5-4 with TRBJ1-2, with TRBD1 matching 9 bases. This CDR3 is built from 14 residues. J gave up 5 bases and V 4 bases, and 6 bases lay outside the gene matches. Germline V gives CDR1 SGHNT, CDR2 YYREEE (reference sequence). CDR3 DNA: TGTGCCAGCAGCAGGGACAGGGACGTATATGGCTACACCTTC. It yields the protein CASSRDRDVYGYTF.

The chain recombines TRBV5-4 with TRBJ1-1; a possible D gene is TRBD1 (6 bases). With 4 bases removed from V and 0 bases from J, the gap between germline ends came to 13 bases. CDR1 is SGHNT and CDR2 is YYREEE in the germline V gene (reference sequence). CDR3 length: 15 residues. The CDR3: CASSTGDTMNTEAFF. In DNA form, the CDR3 reads TGTGCCAGCAGCACCGGGGACACCATGAACACTGAAGCTTTCTTT.